This passage covers 31 T cell receptor beta chains from one sample sequenced in a study of STAT5B mutations in CD4+ large granular lymphocyte leukemia. Assay used: immunoSEQ multiplex PCR; TCRdb lists only in-frame clones, some missing. This table has roughly 48,000 clones, roughly two thirds appearing once. The sequenced sample was CD4+ T cells from blood buffy coats. The receptors shown here come from a human donor in good health.

The CDR3 here is CASSVEEGQHSNQPQHF. For the CDR3, the DNA is TGTGCCAGCAGCGTAGAGGAGGGACAGCATAGCAATCAGCCCCAGCATTTT. The chain has TRBV9 and TRBJ1-5; 7 bases agree with TRBD1. CDR3 length: 17 residues. CDR1 and CDR2 from the germline V gene are SGDLS and YYNGEE. J was trimmed by 0 bases and V by 0 bases; bases with no gene match: 6.

V is TRBV6-6 and J is TRBJ1-6, with TRBD1 as a possible D gene (5 bases). Per germline, CDR1 MNHNY and CDR2 SVGAGI (reference sequence). V gave up 4 bases and J gave up 14 bases, with 18 bases separating them. This CDR3 has 14 amino acids. In DNA, the CDR3 is TGTGCCAGCAGTTTGCGGGACCCAAGCGAATCCCTCCACTTT. Translating gives CASSLRDPSESLHF.

This clone was observed a handful of times. This chain connects TRBV7-8 to TRBJ1-6; D is unresolved. This CDR3 is built from 14 residues. Trimming pared 3 bases from V and 7 bases from J, leaving 10 bases between. Germline CDR1 reads SGHVS; CDR2 reads FQNEAQ. CDR3 sequence: CASSFYIGNSPLHF. In DNA form, the CDR3 reads TGTGCCAGCAGCTTTTACATCGGCAATTCACCCCTCCACTTT.

The genes are TRBV19 and TRBJ2-7, with D possibly matching TRBD1 (6 bases). The V end was cut by 3 bases, the J end by 9 bases, with 12 bases between. The length of the CDR3 is 12 residues. CDR1 is LNHDA, CDR2 SQIVND, per germline (reference sequence). CDR3 residues: CASSMEQGRQYF. The CDR3 DNA follows: TGTGCCAGTAGTATGGAACAGGGTCGGCAGTACTTC.

V usage is TRBV7-9 and J usage is TRBJ2-2; no firm D call. Germline CDR1 reads SEHNR; CDR2 reads FQNEAQ (reference sequence). V lost 6 bases and J lost 8, with 4 bases in between. The CDR3 runs 10 residues. CDR3 protein: CASSGGELFF. The CDR3 nucleotides are TGTGCCAGCAGTGGAGGGGAGCTGTTTTTT.

This clone was counted a single time. The J gene is TRBJ2-6, the V gene TRBV10-3, with a tentative D call TRBD1 (5 bases). V lost 10 bases to trimming and J lost 4 bases, with 17 bases between them. This CDR3 contains 15 residues. Germline-derived CDR1 and CDR2 are ENHRY and SYGVKD. The CDR3 is CATQGARAGANVLTF. CDR3 nucleotides: TGTGCCACACAAGGGGCCAGGGCCGGGGCCAACGTCCTGACTTTC.

The rearrangement uses TRBV6-5 and TRBJ1-6, with 7 nucleotides matching TRBD1. J lost 9 bases, V lost 7 bases, and 9 bases had no gene match. Germline CDR1 is MNHEY and CDR2 is SVGAGI. The CDR3 is made up of 14 amino acids. CDR3 bases: TGTGCCAGCACCAAGACAGGGTCTTCTTCACCCCTCCACTTT. Encoded protein: CASTKTGSSSPLHF.

The genes are TRBV6-6 and TRBJ2-3, with 15 nucleotides matching TRBD2. This CDR3 has 16 amino acids. Trimming cost V 4 bases and J 7 bases; bases outside gene matches: 6. Germline lookup yields CDR1 MNHNY and CDR2 SVGAGI (reference sequence). The CDR3 DNA reads TGTGCCAGCAGTTCCGGACTAGCGGGGGGGCAAAATACGCAGTATTTT. Translating it yields CASSSGLAGGQNTQYF.

This clone was recorded once. The J gene is TRBJ2-5, the V gene TRBV2; no definite D call. V dropped 4 bases and J dropped 1 base, with 7 bases sitting between them. CDR1 and CDR2 (germline): SNHLY, FYNNEI. This CDR3 spans 13 amino acids. The CDR3 loop is CASSVETQETQYF. CDR3 nucleotides: TGTGCCAGCAGTGTGGAGACCCAAGAGACCCAGTACTTC.

The genes are TRBV7-2 and TRBJ2-2; 9 bases fit TRBD1. V was clipped by 4 bases and J by 4 bases; unmatched bases: 4. The germline V gene has CDR1 SGHTA and CDR2 FQGNSA. CDR3 length: 15 amino acids. The DNA for the CDR3 is TGTGCCAGCAGCTCGGGACAGGGTGGCACCGGGGAGCTGTTTTTT. Its translation: CASSSGQGGTGELFF.

The chain is built from TRBV15 and TRBJ1-4, with 7 bases aligning to TRBD1. The CDR3 is made up of 16 amino acids. After removal of 1 base from V and 6 bases from J, the junction contained 8 bases not matched to a gene. Germline lookup yields CDR1 LNHNV and CDR2 YYDKDF (reference sequence). This CDR3 is CATSRASGTDHEKLFF. CDR3 DNA: TGTGCCACCAGCAGAGCTTCCGGGACAGATCATGAAAAACTGTTTTTT.

J is TRBJ1-4 and V is TRBV7-9; no clear D. The germline V gene has CDR1 SEHNR and CDR2 FQNEAQ (reference sequence). V was clipped by 3 bases and J by 11 bases, with 13 bases between them. There are 13 residues in the CDR3. In DNA, the CDR3 is TGTGCCAGCAGCTTCGAGGCCCCCGTTAAACTGTTTTTT. Translating gives CASSFEAPVKLFF.

The rearrangement uses TRBV2 and TRBJ1-5, with a possible D match to TRBD1 (5 bases). In germline, CDR1 is SNHLY, CDR2 FYNNEI. The CDR3 has 12 residues. V lost 7 bases, J lost 5 bases, and 9 bases lay in between. DNA for the CDR3: TGTGCCAGCAATGGACACCATCAGCCCCAGCATTTT. Encoded protein: CASNGHHQPQHF.

The rearrangement uses TRBV10-3 and TRBJ1-2; unclear D gene. V gave up 3 bases and J gave up 1 base, with 6 bases separating them. The CDR3 contains 13 residues. Germline assignment: CDR1 ENHRY and CDR2 SYGVKD. In nucleotides, the CDR3 is TGTGCCATCAGTGAAGTGAATAACTATGGCTACACCTTC. It is translated as CAISEVNNYGYTF.

V and J are TRBV11-2 and TRBJ2-5; no clear D gene. Germline V CDR1 and CDR2: SGHAT, FQNNGV. The CDR3 runs 12 residues. V lost 5 bases to trimming and J lost 4 bases, with 8 bases between them. The CDR3 is CASSPPLETQYF. The DNA for the CDR3 is TGTGCCAGCAGCCCCCCCCTAGAGACCCAGTACTTC.

The chain has TRBV7-2 and TRBJ1-5; D not resolved. CDR3 length: 15 amino acids. V was pared by 5 bases and J by 4 bases, with 15 bases between. Germline V lookup: CDR1 SGHTA, CDR2 FQGNSA. CDR3 loop: CASSLTRGQNQPQHF. Here the CDR3 DNA reads TGTGCCAGCAGCCTAACACGGGGTCAGAATCAGCCCCAGCATTTT.

The gene calls are TRBV6-5 and TRBJ2-6; D unresolved. This CDR3 is 14 amino acids long. The germline CDR1 and CDR2 sequences are MNHEY and SVGAGI. V lost 10 bases and J lost 0, with 10 bases in between. The CDR3 DNA reads TGTGCCACCAAATCCCCCTCTGGGGCCAACGTCCTGACTTTC. It encodes CATKSPSGANVLTF.

The genes are TRBV2 and TRBJ1-6, with D hard to call. The CDR3 is made up of 14 amino acids. Germline CDR1 SNHLY, CDR2 FYNNEI. Trimming removed 2 bases at V and 5 bases at J, with 7 bases between. This chain's CDR3 is CASSEWVDNSPLHF. CDR3 in DNA: TGTGCCAGCAGTGAATGGGTCGATAATTCACCCCTCCACTTT.

This clone was counted only a few times. V usage is TRBV6-4 and J usage is TRBJ1-1; D is unclear. The CDR3 runs to 13 residues. CDR1 and CDR2 from the germline V gene are MRHNA and SNTAGT. Trimming cost V 6 bases and J 3 bases, with 11 bases left between them. Here the CDR3 DNA reads TGTGCCAGCAGCCCCAGTGGGCACACTGAAGCTTTCTTT. Translating it yields CASSPSGHTEAFF.

As for this clone: At one end the junction does not follow the germline gene, possibly because of a read error. The chain carries TRBV7-2 and TRBJ1-3; no clear D. The CDR3 length is 16 residues. Germline CDR1 and CDR2: SGHTA and FQGNSA. The CDR3 sequence: CASSLAAFPGGNTIYF. DNA for the CDR3: TGTGCCAGCAGCCTAGCAGCATTTCCGGGCGGAAACACCATATATTTT.

This chain connects TRBV18 to TRBJ2-3; 10 bases match TRBD1. Germline V gene sequence: CDR1 KGHSH, CDR2 LQKENI. Trimming took 0 bases from V and 1 from J; bases not matched to a gene: 4. This CDR3 contains 17 residues. The CDR3 nucleotides read TGTGCCAGCTCACCACCGACAGGGGGCGCTGGCACAGATACGCAGTATTTT. It yields the protein CASSPPTGGAGTDTQYF.

This rearrangement joins TRBV19 to TRBJ1-6, with D maybe TRBD1 (6 bases). The germline CDR1 and CDR2 sequences are LNHDA and SQIVND (reference sequence). The CDR3 has 15 residues. V gave up 7 bases and J gave up 10 bases, with 20 bases separating them. CDR3 region: CASNTRGDSGSPLHF. Here the CDR3 DNA reads TGTGCCAGTAATACTAGGGGGGACTCGGGCTCACCCCTCCACTTT. The variable domain in full, completed from reference TRBV19 and TRBJ1-6, reads DGGITQSPKYLFRKEGQNVTLSCEQNLNHDAMYWYRQDPGQGLRLIYYSQIVNDFQKGDIAEGYSVSREKKESFPLTVTSAQKNPTAFYLCASNTRGDSGSPLHFGNGTRLTVT.

The chain joins TRBV27 to TRBJ2-1, with TRBD2 matching over 7 bases. Trimming took 6 bases from V and 4 from J; bases not matched to a gene: 12. This CDR3 has 16 amino acids. Germline lookup yields CDR1 MNHEY and CDR2 SMNVEV (reference sequence). The CDR3: CASSLWAGLTYNEQFF. The CDR3 region has the DNA TGTGCCAGCAGCCTGTGGGCGGGACTAACATACAATGAGCAGTTCTTC.

This rearrangement joins TRBV13 to TRBJ1-3; 8 bases match TRBD1. The trim removed 3 bases at V and 0 bases at J, leaving 4 bases unmatched. The CDR3 covers 16 residues. Germline V gives CDR1 PRHDT, CDR2 FYEKMQ (reference sequence). CDR3 nucleotides: TGTGCCAGCAGCTTTGGGACAGGCTACTCTGGAAACACCATATATTTT. It yields the protein CASSFGTGYSGNTIYF.

The chain has TRBV9 and TRBJ2-3; D not certain. The CDR3 loop spans 13 amino acids. The V end lost 3 bases, the J end lost 2 bases, and 7 bases lay between the germline ends. CDR1 and CDR2 (germline): SGDLS, YYNGEE. CDR3 loop: CASSDSLTDTQYF. The CDR3 DNA reads TGTGCCAGCAGCGACTCCCTCACAGATACGCAGTATTTT.

The CDR3 is CASSPGQENQPQHF. The CDR3 bases are TGTGCCAGCAGCCCGGGACAGGAAAATCAGCCCCAGCATTTT. The J gene is TRBJ1-5, the V gene TRBV7-2; 8 nucleotides align to TRBD1. Germline assignment: CDR1 SGHTA and CDR2 FQGNSA. The CDR3 length is 14 residues. J was trimmed by 4 bases and V by 5 bases; bases with no gene match: 4.

This clone has more than one count but fewer than ten. This rearrangement joins TRBV18 to TRBJ2-2; 7 positions agree with TRBD1. V shed 2 bases, J shed 7 bases, and the junction held 7 bases outside the gene matches. Per germline, CDR1 KGHSH and CDR2 LQKENI. The CDR3 spans 15 residues. The CDR3, as DNA: TGTGCCAGCTCACCATTGGGGACAGCAGGCGGGGAGCTGTTTTTT. The encoded protein is CASSPLGTAGGELFF. Combining the CDR3 with reference TRBV18 and TRBJ2-2 gives the whole variable domain NAGVMQNPRHLVRRRGQEARLRCSPMKGHSHVYWYRQLPEEGLKFMVYLQKENIIDESGMPKERFSAEFPKEGPSILRIQQVVRGDSAAYFCASSPLGTAGGELFFGEGSRLTVL.

The chain combines TRBV4-1 with TRBJ1-5; 9 bases agree with TRBD1. The ends lost 1 base at V and 7 bases at J; junction bases unmatched: 17. This CDR3 is 19 amino acids long. Germline V CDR1 and CDR2: MGHRA, YSYEKL. The CDR3 DNA sequence: TGCGCCAGCAGCCAAGGTCTCCCGTCCGGGGACAGGGTTGGACAGCCCCAGCATTTT. Translated: CASSQGLPSGDRVGQPQHF.

The chain combines TRBV5-4 with TRBJ2-3; 7 bases map to TRBD1. Trimming at V came to 6 bases and at J to 2 bases, leaving 9 bases not matched to a gene. Germline-derived CDR1 and CDR2 are SGHNT and YYREEE (reference sequence). The CDR3 loop spans 15 amino acids. The CDR3 reads CASNHRDRATDTQYF. The CDR3, as DNA: TGTGCCAGCAACCACCGGGACAGAGCCACAGATACGCAGTATTTT.

V gene TRBV18 combines with J gene TRBJ2-3, with D possibly matching TRBD2 (6 bases). Germline CDR1 KGHSH, CDR2 LQKENI. Deletions cut 4 bases from V and 5 bases from J, with 16 bases between. CDR3 length equals 15 residues. The CDR3, as DNA: TGTGCCAGCTCACGACGGGACTCCGAGGGAGATACGCAGTATTTT. Translated: CASSRRDSEGDTQYF.

The genes are TRBV5-1 and TRBJ2-2; perhaps D is TRBD1 or TRBD2 (5 bases each). Germline CDR1 SGHRS, CDR2 YFSETQ. This CDR3 is 16 amino acids long. Deletions cut 2 bases from V and 6 bases from J, with 17 bases between. CDR3 DNA sequence: TGCGCCAGCAGCTTCGCCCAGGGAGTAGTGGCCGGGGAGCTGTTTTTT. Its translation is CASSFAQGVVAGELFF.